Listed here is a single T cell receptor (beta chain). All patients picked for sequencing had shown, by flow cytometry, an expansion of CD8+CD57+ cells. TCR beta VDJ and CDR3 profiling used genomic DNA as template. MiXCR, applied by TCRdb to the reads, yields one record per CDR3 protein. The sample contains around 150,000 distinct CDR3 sequences, about 64% of which appear only once. The V gene's germline CDR1 is ENHRY and CDR2 SYGVKD. This CDR3 contains 13 residues. This specimen belongs to a study of CD8+CD57+ T cells in acquired aplastic anemia. This sequence joins TRBV10-3 and TRBJ2-7; 7 positions agree with TRBD1. The sequencing sample was made of sorted CD4+, CD8+, or CD8+CD57+ T cells (not recorded which) from PBMCs. This clonotype originated in a human donor with aplastic anemia. The CDR3 DNA reads TGTTCCACCCAGACAGGGTACTCTGGCGAGCAGTACTTC. Translation gives CSTQTGYSGEQYF.